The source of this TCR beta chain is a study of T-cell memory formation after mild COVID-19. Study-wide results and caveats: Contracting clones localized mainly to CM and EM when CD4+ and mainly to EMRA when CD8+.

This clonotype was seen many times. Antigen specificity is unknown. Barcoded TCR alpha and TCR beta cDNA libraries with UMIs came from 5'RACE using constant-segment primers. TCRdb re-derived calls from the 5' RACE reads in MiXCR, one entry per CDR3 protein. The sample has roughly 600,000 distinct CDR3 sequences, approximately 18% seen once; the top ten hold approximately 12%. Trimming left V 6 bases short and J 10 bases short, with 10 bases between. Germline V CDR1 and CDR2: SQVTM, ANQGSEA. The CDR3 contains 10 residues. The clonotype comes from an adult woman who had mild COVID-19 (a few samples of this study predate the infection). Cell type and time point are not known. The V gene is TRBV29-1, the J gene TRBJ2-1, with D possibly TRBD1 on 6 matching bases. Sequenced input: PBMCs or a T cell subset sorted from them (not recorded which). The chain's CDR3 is CSVADREQFF. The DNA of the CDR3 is TGCAGCGTAGCAGACAGGGAGCAGTTCTTC.